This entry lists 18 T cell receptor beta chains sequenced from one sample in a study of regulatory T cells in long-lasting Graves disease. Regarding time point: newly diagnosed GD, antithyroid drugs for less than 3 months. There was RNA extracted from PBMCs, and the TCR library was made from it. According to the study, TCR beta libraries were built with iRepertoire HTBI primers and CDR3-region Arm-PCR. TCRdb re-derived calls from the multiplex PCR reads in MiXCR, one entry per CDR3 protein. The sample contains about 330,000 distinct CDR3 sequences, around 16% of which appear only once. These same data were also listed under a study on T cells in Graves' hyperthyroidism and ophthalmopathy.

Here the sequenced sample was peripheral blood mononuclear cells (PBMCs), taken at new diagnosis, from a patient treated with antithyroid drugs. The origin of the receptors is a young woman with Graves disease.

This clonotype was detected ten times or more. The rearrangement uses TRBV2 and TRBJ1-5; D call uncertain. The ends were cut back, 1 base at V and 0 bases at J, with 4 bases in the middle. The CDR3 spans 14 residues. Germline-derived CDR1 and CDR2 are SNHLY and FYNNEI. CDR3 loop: CASSEVTSNQPQHF. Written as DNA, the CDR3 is TGTGCCAGCAGTGAAGTGACTAGCAATCAGCCCCAGCATTTT.

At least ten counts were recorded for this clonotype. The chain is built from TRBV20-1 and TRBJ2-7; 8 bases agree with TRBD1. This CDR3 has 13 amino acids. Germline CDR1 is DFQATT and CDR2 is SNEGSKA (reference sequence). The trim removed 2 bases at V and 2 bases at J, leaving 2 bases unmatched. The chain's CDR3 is CSARRDRTYEQYF. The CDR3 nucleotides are TGCAGTGCTAGAAGGGACAGGACCTACGAGCAGTACTTC.

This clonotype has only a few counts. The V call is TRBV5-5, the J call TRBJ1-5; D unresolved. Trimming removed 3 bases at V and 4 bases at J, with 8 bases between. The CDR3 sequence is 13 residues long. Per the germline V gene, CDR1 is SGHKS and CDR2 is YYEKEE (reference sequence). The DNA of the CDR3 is TGTGCCAGCAGCTCCCCCGGAAATCAGCCCCAGCATTTT. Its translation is CASSSPGNQPQHF.

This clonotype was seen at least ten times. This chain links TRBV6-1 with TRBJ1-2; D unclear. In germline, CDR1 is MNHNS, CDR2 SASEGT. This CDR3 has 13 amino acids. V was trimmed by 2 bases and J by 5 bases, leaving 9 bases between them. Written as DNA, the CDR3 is TGTGCCAGCAGTGAACTGGCAGAATATGGCTACACCTTC. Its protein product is CASSELAEYGYTF.

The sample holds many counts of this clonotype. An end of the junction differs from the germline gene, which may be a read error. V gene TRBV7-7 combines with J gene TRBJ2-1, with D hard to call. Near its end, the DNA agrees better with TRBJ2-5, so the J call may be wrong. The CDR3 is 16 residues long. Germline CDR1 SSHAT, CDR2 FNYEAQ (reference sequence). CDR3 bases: TGTGCTAGCAGCTTAGGCTTGGGGATCGGTGCAGAGACCCAGTACTTC. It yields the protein CASSLGLGIGAETQYF.

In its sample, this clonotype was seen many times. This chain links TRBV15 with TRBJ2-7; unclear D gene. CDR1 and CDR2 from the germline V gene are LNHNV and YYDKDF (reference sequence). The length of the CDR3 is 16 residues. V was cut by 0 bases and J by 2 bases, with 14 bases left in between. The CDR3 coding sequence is TGTGCCACCAGCAGAGATTCATCTCCCACAACCTACGAGCAGTACTTC. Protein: CATSRDSSPTTYEQYF.

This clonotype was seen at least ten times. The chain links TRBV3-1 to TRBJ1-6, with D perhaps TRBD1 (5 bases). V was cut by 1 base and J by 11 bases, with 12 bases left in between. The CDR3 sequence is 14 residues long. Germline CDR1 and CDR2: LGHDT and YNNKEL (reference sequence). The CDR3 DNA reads TGTGCCAGCAGCCAAGGGGGACGGGGGGCACCCCTCCACTTT. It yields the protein CASSQGGRGAPLHF.

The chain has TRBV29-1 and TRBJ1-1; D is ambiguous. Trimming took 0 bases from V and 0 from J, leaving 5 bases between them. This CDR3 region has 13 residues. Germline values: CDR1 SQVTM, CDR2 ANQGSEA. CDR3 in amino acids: CSVEETVNTEAFF. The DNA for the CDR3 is TGCAGCGTTGAAGAAACAGTGAACACTGAAGCTTTCTTT.

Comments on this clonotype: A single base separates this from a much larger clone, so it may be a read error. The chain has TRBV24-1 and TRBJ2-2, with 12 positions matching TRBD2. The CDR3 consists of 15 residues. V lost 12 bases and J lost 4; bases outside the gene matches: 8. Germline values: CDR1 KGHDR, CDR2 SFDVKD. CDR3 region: CASGLAGTSTGELFF. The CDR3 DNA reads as TGTGCCTCCGGACTAGCGGGGACGAGCACCGGGGAGCTGTTTTTT.

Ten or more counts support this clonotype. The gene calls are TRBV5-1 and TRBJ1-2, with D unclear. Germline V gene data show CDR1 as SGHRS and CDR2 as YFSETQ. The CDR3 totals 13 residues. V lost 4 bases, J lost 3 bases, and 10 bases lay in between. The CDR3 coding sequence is TGCGCCAGCAGCCTACCCGGAGACTATGGCTACACCTTC. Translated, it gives CASSLPGDYGYTF.

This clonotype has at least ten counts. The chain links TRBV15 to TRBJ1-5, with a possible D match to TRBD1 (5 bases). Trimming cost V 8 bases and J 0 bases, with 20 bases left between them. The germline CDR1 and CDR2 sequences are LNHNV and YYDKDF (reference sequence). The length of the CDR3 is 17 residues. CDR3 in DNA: TGTGCCACCGCCGATCCGGGGACCGATTATAGCAATCAGCCCCAGCATTTT. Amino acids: CATADPGTDYSNQPQHF.

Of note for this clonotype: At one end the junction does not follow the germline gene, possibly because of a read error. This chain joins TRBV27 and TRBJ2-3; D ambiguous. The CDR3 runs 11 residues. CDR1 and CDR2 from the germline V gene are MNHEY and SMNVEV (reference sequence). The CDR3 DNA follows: TGTGCCAGCAGTGACCGAGATGCGCAGTATTTT. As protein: CASSDRDAQYF.

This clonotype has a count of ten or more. CDR3 sequence (DNA): TGTGCCACCAGCAGTCCGGGACTATTCTACAATGAGCAGTTCTTC. Its protein is CATSSPGLFYNEQFF. The V and J genes are TRBV15 and TRBJ2-1; 7 bases line up with TRBD2. V shed 3 bases and J 3 bases; nucleotides not matched to a gene: 5. Germline V gene data show CDR1 as LNHNV and CDR2 as YYDKDF (reference sequence). The CDR3 spans 15 residues.

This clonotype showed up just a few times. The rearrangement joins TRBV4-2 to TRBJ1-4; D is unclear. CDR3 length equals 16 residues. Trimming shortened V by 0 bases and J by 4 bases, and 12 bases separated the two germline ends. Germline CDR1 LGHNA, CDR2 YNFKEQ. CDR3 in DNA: TGTGCCAGCAGCCAAGACGTAGGCAGACGTAATGAAAAACTGTTTTTT. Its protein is CASSQDVGRRNEKLFF.

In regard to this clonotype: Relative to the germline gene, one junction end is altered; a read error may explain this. CDR3 loop: CASSYTGLGTEASF. For the CDR3, the DNA is TGTGCCAGCAGTTATACAGGGTTGGGTACTGAAGCTTCCTTT. This rearrangement joins TRBV6-5 to TRBJ1-1; D is possibly TRBD1 (6 bases). The CDR3 runs to 14 residues. CDR1 is MNHEY, CDR2 SVGAGI, per germline.

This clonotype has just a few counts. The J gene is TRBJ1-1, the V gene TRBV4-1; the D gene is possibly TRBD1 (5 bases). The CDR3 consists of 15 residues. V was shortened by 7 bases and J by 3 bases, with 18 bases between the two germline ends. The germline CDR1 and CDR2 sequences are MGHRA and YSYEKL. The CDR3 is CASNQGNSRDTEAFF. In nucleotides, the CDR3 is TGCGCCAGCAACCAGGGCAATAGTAGGGACACTGAAGCTTTCTTT.

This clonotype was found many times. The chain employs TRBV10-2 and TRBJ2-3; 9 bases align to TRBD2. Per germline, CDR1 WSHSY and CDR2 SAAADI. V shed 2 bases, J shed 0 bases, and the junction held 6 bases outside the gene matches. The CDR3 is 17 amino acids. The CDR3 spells CASSEAGGPGSTDTQYF. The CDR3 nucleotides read TGCGCCAGCAGTGAGGCGGGAGGGCCAGGGAGCACAGATACGCAGTATTTT.

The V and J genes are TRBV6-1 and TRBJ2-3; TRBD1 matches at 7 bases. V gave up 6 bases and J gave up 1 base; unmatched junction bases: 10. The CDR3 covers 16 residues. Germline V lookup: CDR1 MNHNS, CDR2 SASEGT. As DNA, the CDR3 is TGTGCCAGCAGGGAGACCGACAGGGAAGGCACAGATACGCAGTATTTT. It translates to CASRETDREGTDTQYF.